One and the same sample provided the 2 T cell receptor beta chains below, sequenced in a study of memory B cells and T cells in multiple sclerosis. Separate sequencing covered autoproliferating (CFSE-dim) and non-proliferating (CFSE-high) T cells from stimulus-free culture. Roughly 4.5x10^7 CFSE-labeled PBMCs were cultured six to eight days unstimulated, then replicate wells were pooled. Their specific antigens are unknown. TCRdb keeps only in-frame clones here, not all; method: immunoSEQ multiplex PCR. This repertoire shows approximately 47,000 clones, roughly 87% found once; its top ten account for 1.1%. The sample was PBMCs from blood kept in culture. These receptors all stem from a human donor with multiple sclerosis.

V is TRBV5-1 and J is TRBJ2-2; perhaps TRBD1 as D (5 bases). CDR1 and CDR2 from the germline V gene are SGHRS and YFSETQ. Trimming stripped 0 bases from V and 0 bases from J, with 6 bases between. CDR3 length: 15 amino acids. In nucleotides, the CDR3 is TGCGCCAGCAGCTTGGACAGGACGAACACCGGGGAGCTGTTTTTT. Its translation is CASSLDRTNTGELFF.

This clone was seen only a few times. At one end the junction does not follow the germline gene, possibly because of a read error. The V call is TRBV2, the J call TRBJ1-5; D not resolved. Germline loops: CDR1 SNHLY, CDR2 FYNNEI. This CDR3 spans 12 amino acids. This chain's CDR3 is CASTEIGQPQHF. CDR3 in DNA: TGTGCCAGCACTGAAATAGGCCAGCCCCAGCATTTT. The whole variable domain, remainder taken from reference TRBV2 and TRBJ1-5, is EPEVTQTPSHQVTQMGQEVILRCVPISNHLYFYWYRQILGQKVEFLVSFYNNEISEKSEIFDDQFSVERPDGSNFTLKIRSTKLEDSAMYFCASTEIGQPQHFGDGTRLSIL.